What follows are 30 T cell receptor beta chains derived from one specimen sequenced in a study of cytomegalovirus exposure and HLA in healthy donors. It was with 60 Vbeta and 13 Jbeta primers that the PCR ran. TCRdb keeps only in-frame clones here, not all; method: immunoSEQ multiplex PCR. Of about 150,000 clones listed, 60% to 85% are singletons. Input material: PBMCs. Source of these receptors: a woman aged 35 to 49 in good health and CMV-seronegative.

V usage is TRBV6-1 and J usage is TRBJ2-5; possibly TRBD1 for D (7 bases). The tail of the sequence fits TRBJ2-7 better, so the J call may be wrong. Per the germline V gene, CDR1 is MNHNS and CDR2 is SASEGT. CDR3 length: 15 amino acids. The CDR3 nucleotides read TGTGCCAGCAGTGAGGCGGGGACAGTAACCTACGAGCAGTACTTC. Protein: CASSEAGTVTYEQYF.

In this sample, this clone turned up a few times. This chain joins TRBV28 and TRBJ1-1, with D hard to call. Germline CDR1 is MDHEN and CDR2 is SYDVKM. Trimming took 3 bases from V and 1 from J, leaving 6 bases between them. The CDR3 contains 13 residues. The CDR3 DNA sequence: TGTGCCAGCAGTTTGAGCGAGAACACTGAAGCTTTCTTT. Protein: CASSLSENTEAFF. Based on the CDR3 plus reference TRBV28 and TRBJ1-1, the full variable domain is DVKVTQSSRYLVKRTGEKVFLECVQDMDHENMFWYRQDPGLGLRLIYFSYDVKMKEKGDIPEGYSVSREKKERFSLILESASTNQTSMYLCASSLSENTEAFFGQGTRLTVV.

V and J are TRBV7-9 and TRBJ1-3; a weak D match, TRBD1 (6 bases). Trimming took 5 bases from V and 4 from J, leaving 12 bases between them. The CDR3 is 14 amino acids. Germline lookup yields CDR1 SEHNR and CDR2 FQNEAQ (reference sequence). The CDR3 coding sequence is TGTGCCAGCAGCCCACCGGGACACGGAAACACCATATATTTT. This gives the protein CASSPPGHGNTIYF.

The CDR3 nucleotides read TGTGCCAGCTCACCCTTGGGGGACAGCCGTGGTGAAGCTTTCTTT. It codes for CASSPLGDSRGEAFF. The V call is TRBV18, the J call TRBJ1-1; 7 bases are a match to TRBD1. V was pared by 3 bases and J by 7 bases, with 11 bases of the junction left unmatched. Per germline, CDR1 KGHSH and CDR2 LQKENI. CDR3 length equals 15 residues. Together with reference TRBV18 and TRBJ1-1, the CDR3 gives the full variable domain: NAGVMQNPRHLVRRRGQEARLRCSPMKGHSHVYWYRQLPEEGLKFMVYLQKENIIDESGMPKERFSAEFPKEGPSILRIQQVVRGDSAAYFCASSPLGDSRGEAFFGQGTRLTVV.

The CDR3, as DNA: TGTGCCAGCAGCCGTAGCCCCGGACAGGGAGCTGCGCAGTACTTC. Translation gives CASSRSPGQGAAQYF. This chain connects TRBV7-2 to TRBJ2-7; 8 bases agree with TRBD1. The CDR3 covers 15 residues. Germline-derived CDR1 and CDR2 are SGHTA and FQGNSA. The V gene end was trimmed by 5 bases and the J gene end by 9 bases; junction bases not matched to a gene: 15.

J is TRBJ1-2 and V is TRBV27; 7 bases are a match to TRBD1. Germline CDR1 MNHEY, CDR2 SMNVEV (reference sequence). The CDR3 sequence is 12 residues long. Trimming at V came to 5 bases and at J to 7 bases, leaving 4 bases not matched to a gene. The CDR3 region has the DNA TGTGCCAGCAGTCCACAGGGGTTTGGCTACACCTTC. Its translation: CASSPQGFGYTF.

The sample holds one count of this clone. V usage is TRBV5-1 and J usage is TRBJ2-1, with 11 bases identical to TRBD1. The J segment lost 8 bases and the V segment lost 3 bases, leaving 7 bases of the junction unmatched. This CDR3 comprises 15 residues. Germline V gene data show CDR1 as SGHRS and CDR2 as YFSETQ. DNA of the CDR3: TGCGCCAGCAGCTCTGGACAGGGGGCAAAAGATGAGCAGTTCTTC. Residues: CASSSGQGAKDEQFF.

V gene TRBV5-1 combines with J gene TRBJ2-7, with 7 positions matching TRBD2. Per the germline V gene, CDR1 is SGHRS and CDR2 is YFSETQ. With V trimmed by 0 bases and J by 2 bases, 5 bases remained unmatched. The CDR3 is 15 amino acids. CDR3 residues: CASSLGGGGTYEQYF. DNA for the CDR3: TGCGCCAGCAGCTTGGGGGGCGGGGGAACCTACGAGCAGTACTTC.

The rearrangement links TRBV6-5 to TRBJ1-2; D perhaps matches TRBD1 (6 bases). Germline loops: CDR1 MNHEY, CDR2 SVGAGI. Trimming took 2 bases from V and 7 from J, leaving 11 bases between them. The CDR3 spans 13 residues. CDR3 protein: CASSYHRDGGYTF. For the CDR3, the DNA is TGTGCCAGCAGTTACCACAGGGACGGTGGCTACACCTTC.

This chain connects TRBV28 to TRBJ1-1; 8 positions agree with TRBD1. This CDR3 has 17 amino acids. Germline CDR1 and CDR2: MDHEN and SYDVKM. Trimming removed 4 bases from V and 1 base from J; junction bases left unmatched: 11. CDR3 in amino acids: CASSSRAYGQGNTEAFF. The CDR3 region has the DNA TGTGCCAGCAGTTCGCGGGCCTATGGACAGGGGAACACTGAAGCTTTCTTT.

The rearrangement uses TRBV2 and TRBJ2-3; 13 bases fit TRBD2. The trim removed 6 bases at V and 0 bases at J, leaving 6 bases unmatched. Per the germline V gene, CDR1 is SNHLY and CDR2 is FYNNEI. The CDR3 consists of 17 residues. CDR3 nucleotides: TGTGCCAGCAGGGCTACTAGCGGGGGGGTGAGCACAGATACGCAGTATTTT. Protein product: CASRATSGGVSTDTQYF. Using reference TRBV2 and TRBJ2-3 for the parts outside the CDR3, the full variable domain is EPEVTQTPSHQVTQMGQEVILRCVPISNHLYFYWYRQILGQKVEFLVSFYNNEISEKSEIFDDQFSVERPDGSNFTLKIRSTKLEDSAMYFCASRATSGGVSTDTQYFGPGTRLTVL.

V usage is TRBV7-3 and J usage is TRBJ2-1; 8 bases fit TRBD2. Trimming took 5 bases from V and 0 from J; bases not matched to a gene: 9. The CDR3 runs to 17 residues. Germline assignment: CDR1 SGHTA and CDR2 FQGTGA. CDR3 region: CASSPSQRGFSYNEQFF. CDR3 nucleotide sequence: TGTGCCAGCAGCCCCAGTCAGCGGGGGTTCTCCTACAATGAGCAGTTCTTC.

V usage is TRBV12-5 and J usage is TRBJ1-5; the match to TRBD1 covers 7 bases. Germline V gene data show CDR1 as LGHNT and CDR2 as FRNRAP. CDR3 length: 14 residues. The V and J ends lost 5 bases and 5 bases, in that order; junction bases with no gene match: 6. The CDR3 region has the DNA TGTGCTAGTGGTCATACCCAGGGGGATCAGCCCCAGCATTTT. Residues: CASGHTQGDQPQHF.

V usage is TRBV5-1 and J usage is TRBJ2-3, with 7 bases that match TRBD1. J gave up 0 bases and V 6 bases, and 4 bases lay outside the gene matches. CDR1 is SGHRS, CDR2 YFSETQ, per germline. The CDR3 spans 14 residues. CDR3 coding DNA: TGCGCCAGCAAACCGGGACAGAGCACAGATACGCAGTATTTT. It yields the protein CASKPGQSTDTQYF.

The CDR3 reads CASSFGTVIGYTF. The CDR3, as DNA: TGTGCCAGCAGTTTCGGGACAGTGATAGGCTACACCTTC. V usage is TRBV11-2 and J usage is TRBJ1-2; 7 bases agree with TRBD1. V lost 6 bases to trimming and J lost 8 bases; unmatched junction nucleotides: 9. Germline-derived CDR1 and CDR2 are SGHAT and FQNNGV. CDR3 length: 13 amino acids.

The rearrangement links TRBV19 to TRBJ1-5; D unresolved. The CDR3 covers 13 residues. Per the germline V gene, CDR1 is LNHDA and CDR2 is SQIVND (reference sequence). V shed 3 bases and J shed 4 bases, with 7 bases lying between them. The CDR3 protein is CASSIYVNQPQHF. The CDR3 DNA sequence: TGTGCCAGTAGTATCTATGTAAATCAGCCCCAGCATTTT.

This clone turned up a few times. The chain has TRBV19 and TRBJ2-5; TRBD2 agrees at 7 bases. Per the germline V gene, CDR1 is LNHDA and CDR2 is SQIVND (reference sequence). Unmatched junction bases numbered 4, after V lost 5 bases and J lost 4 bases. The CDR3 has 13 amino acids. In nucleotides, the CDR3 is TGTGCCAGTAGTCCGGGAGGAGGAGAGACCCAGTACTTC. Residues: CASSPGGGETQYF.

The J gene is TRBJ2-1, the V gene TRBV4-1; 10 bases agree with TRBD1. Germline CDR1 reads MGHRA; CDR2 reads YSYEKL. V shed 0 bases and J 8 bases; nucleotides not matched to a gene: 13. The CDR3 is 18 residues long. The CDR3 loop is CASSQDWVRGTGDHEQFF. The CDR3 DNA follows: TGCGCCAGCAGCCAAGATTGGGTTCGGGGGACAGGGGACCATGAGCAGTTCTTC.

J is TRBJ2-1 and V is TRBV4-1; D might be TRBD1 (6 bases). With 4 bases removed from V and 3 bases from J, the gap between germline ends came to 16 bases. The CDR3 is 16 residues long. Per the germline V gene, CDR1 is MGHRA and CDR2 is YSYEKL. CDR3 in DNA: TGCGCCAGCAGCCGTCCGCAGGGGTGGGGCTACAATGAGCAGTTCTTC. It codes for CASSRPQGWGYNEQFF.

The chain links TRBV6-1 to TRBJ1-1; TRBD1 is a possible D gene (5 bases). This CDR3 is 11 amino acids long. The germline V gene encodes CDR1 MNHNS and CDR2 SASEGT. The germline V and J ends were trimmed by 6 bases and 10 bases, with 12 bases remaining between them. The CDR3 DNA follows: TGTGCCAGCAGATCAGGGAGGGTAGCTTTCTTT. The encoded protein is CASRSGRVAFF.

The chain employs TRBV7-2 and TRBJ1-6; the D is unclear. V dropped 8 bases and J dropped 5 bases, with 7 bases sitting between them. The germline CDR1 and CDR2 sequences are SGHTA and FQGNSA. The CDR3 totals 12 residues. The CDR3 coding sequence is TGTGCCAGCCGTCTCGATAATTCACCCCTCCACTTT. This translates into CASRLDNSPLHF.

The chain carries TRBV5-1 and TRBJ2-3, with D perhaps matching TRBD1 (5 bases). Germline CDR1 and CDR2: SGHRS and YFSETQ. There are 16 residues in the CDR3. V lost 0 bases and J lost 4, with 15 bases in between. The CDR3 sequence is CASSLGNAGNADTQYF. DNA for the CDR3: TGCGCCAGCAGCTTGGGAAACGCAGGGAACGCAGATACGCAGTATTTT.

About this clone: Germline and junction disagree at one end, which may indicate a read error. The J gene is TRBJ2-3, the V gene TRBV14; possibly TRBD2 for D (6 bases). Germline values: CDR1 SGHDN, CDR2 FVKESK. The CDR3 consists of 15 residues. The CDR3 nucleotides are TGTGCCAGCAGCAAAGAACTCTCGGGGGTAGATACGCAGTATTTT. It encodes CASSKELSGVDTQYF.

This sequence joins TRBV6-5 and TRBJ2-7; 7 bases line up with TRBD1. The CDR3 has 13 amino acids. Germline trimming cut 10 bases from V and 2 bases from J; bases unmatched to any gene: 8. The germline V gene encodes CDR1 MNHEY and CDR2 SVGAGI. The CDR3 bases are TGTGCCACCCGACAGGGCCTCACCTACGAGCAGTACTTC. It is translated as CATRQGLTYEQYF.

The V call is TRBV6-6, the J call TRBJ2-5; a weak D match, TRBD1 (5 bases). Looked up from germline, CDR1 is MNHNY and CDR2 is SVGAGI (reference sequence). The CDR3 is made up of 14 amino acids. The V end was cut by 4 bases, the J end by 11 bases, with 20 bases between. DNA of the CDR3: TGTGCCAGCAGTTTCAACCGACAGTCCCGTGAGCAGTACTTC. Protein sequence: CASSFNRQSREQYF.

V usage is TRBV5-1 and J usage is TRBJ2-5; TRBD1 matches 7 bases. The CDR3 contains 16 residues. CDR1 and CDR2 from the germline V gene are SGHRS and YFSETQ. V lost 0 bases to trimming and J lost 5 bases; unmatched junction nucleotides: 10. DNA for the CDR3: TGCGCCAGCAGCTTGGAGGTACAGGGGATCGTGGAGACCCAGTACTTC. This translates into CASSLEVQGIVETQYF. Full variable domain (missing parts from reference TRBV5-1 and TRBJ2-5): KAGVTQTPRYLIKTRGQQVTLSCSPISGHRSVSWYQQTPGQGLQFLFEYFSETQRNKGNFPGRFSGRQFSNSRSEMNVSTLELGDSALYLCASSLEVQGIVETQYFGPGTRLLVL.

The chain has TRBV5-1 and TRBJ1-1; no clear D. V was pared by 4 bases and J by 1 base, with 14 bases between. The germline V gene has CDR1 SGHRS and CDR2 YFSETQ. This CDR3 contains 15 residues. The CDR3 loop is CASSQGGLTNTEAFF. DNA for the CDR3: TGCGCCAGCAGCCAAGGCGGACTGACGAACACTGAAGCTTTCTTT.

CDR3 nucleotide sequence: TGTGCCAGCAGCCAAGTGTGGCAGGGGGTCGACAATGAGCAGTTCTTC. Residues: CASSQVWQGVDNEQFF. The chain carries TRBV4-2 and TRBJ2-1; 7 nucleotides line up with TRBD1. The V segment lost 1 base and the J segment 5 bases; nucleotides outside the gene matches: 8. Germline lookup yields CDR1 LGHNA and CDR2 YNFKEQ. The CDR3 runs 16 residues.

As regards this clone: Other DNA sequences in the sample encode the same CDR3. This rearrangement joins TRBV5-1 to TRBJ2-5; 8 positions agree with TRBD2. V lost 0 bases to trimming and J lost 2 bases; unmatched junction nucleotides: 3. Germline CDR1 is SGHRS and CDR2 is YFSETQ. The CDR3 is 15 residues long. The CDR3 sequence: CASSLVAGTQETQYF. As DNA, the CDR3 is TGCGCCAGCAGCTTGGTAGCGGGGACGCAAGAGACCCAGTACTTC. Full variable domain (remainder filled in from reference TRBV5-1 and TRBJ2-5): KAGVTQTPRYLIKTRGQQVTLSCSPISGHRSVSWYQQTPGQGLQFLFEYFSETQRNKGNFPGRFSGRQFSNSRSEMNVSTLELGDSALYLCASSLVAGTQETQYFGPGTRLLVL.

The rearrangement uses TRBV4-1 and TRBJ2-1, with TRBD2 matching 7 bases. The germline gives CDR1 MGHRA, CDR2 YSYEKL. The CDR3 has 14 amino acids. Trimming cost V 6 bases and J 8 bases; bases outside gene matches: 10. CDR3 region: CASRAGLTIYEQFF. CDR3 in DNA: TGCGCCAGCAGGGCGGGACTAACGATCTATGAGCAGTTCTTC.